The 18 T cell receptor beta chains listed next were all sequenced from one sample in a study of blood T cell repertoires in COVID-19. TCRdb's copy holds only in-frame clones and misses some; the assay was immunoSEQ multiplex PCR. The sample holds 200,000 to 300,000 clones, 82% seen once. The sequencing sample was made of peripheral blood. The receptors here all came from an older woman with active or convalescent COVID-19.

The chain links TRBV7-9 to TRBJ1-1; possibly TRBD1 for D (5 bases). The CDR3 runs to 14 residues. The V end was cut by 2 bases, the J end by 3 bases, with 10 bases between. The germline gives CDR1 SEHNR, CDR2 FQNEAQ (reference sequence). The CDR3, as DNA: TGTGCCAGCAGCTTACAGGGAGGGGACACTGAAGCTTTCTTT. Encoded protein: CASSLQGGDTEAFF.

This rearrangement joins TRBV28 to TRBJ2-7; 14 nucleotides agree with TRBD2. The CDR3 contains 16 residues. V was pared by 7 bases and J by 4 bases, with 9 bases of the junction left unmatched. CDR1 MDHEN and CDR2 SYDVKM come from the germline V gene. The CDR3 is CASTSGLAGGWYEQYF. CDR3 bases: TGTGCCAGCACCTCTGGACTAGCGGGGGGTTGGTACGAGCAGTACTTC. The variable domain in full, completed from reference TRBV28 and TRBJ2-7, reads DVKVTQSSRYLVKRTGEKVFLECVQDMDHENMFWYRQDPGLGLRLIYFSYDVKMKEKGDIPEGYSVSREKKERFSLILESASTNQTSMYLCASTSGLAGGWYEQYFGPGTRLTVT.

The chain employs TRBV7-8 and TRBJ2-1; 9 nucleotides line up with TRBD2. Trimming at V came to 5 bases and at J to 0 bases, leaving 5 bases not matched to a gene. Germline V gives CDR1 SGHVS, CDR2 FQNEAQ. The length of the CDR3 is 16 residues. Here the CDR3 reads CASSVSGGPSYNEQFF. Written as DNA, the CDR3 is TGTGCCAGCAGCGTCAGCGGGGGGCCCTCCTACAATGAGCAGTTCTTC.

This rearrangement joins TRBV5-1 to TRBJ2-1; D gene uncertain. The germline V gene has CDR1 SGHRS and CDR2 YFSETQ. The CDR3 is made up of 14 amino acids. Trimming took off 0 bases at V and 2 bases at J, with 6 bases between the two ends. The CDR3 reads CASSLVEAYNEQFF. CDR3 nucleotides: TGCGCCAGCAGCTTGGTAGAGGCCTACAATGAGCAGTTCTTC.

The chain employs TRBV9 and TRBJ2-5; D might be TRBD2 (5 bases). Trimming took off 2 bases at V and 1 base at J, with 15 bases between the two ends. The CDR3 totals 16 residues. Germline V gene data show CDR1 as SGDLS and CDR2 as YYNGEE. The CDR3 DNA sequence: TGTGCCAGCAGCGTGGTCGGGATGAGTCTCCAAGAGACCCAGTACTTC. Protein product: CASSVVGMSLQETQYF.

This clone was seen a handful of times. The chain is built from TRBV19 and TRBJ1-5; the match to TRBD1 covers 7 bases. This CDR3 contains 15 residues. V trimming: 4 bases; J trimming: 0 bases; junction bases outside the gene matches: 3. Germline V gives CDR1 LNHDA, CDR2 SQIVND (reference sequence). The chain's CDR3 is CASSTRGPSNQPQHF. The CDR3 DNA reads TGTGCCAGTAGTACGAGGGGGCCTAGCAATCAGCCCCAGCATTTT.

The CDR3 is CSASGTAGETQYF. CDR3 DNA sequence: TGCAGTGCTAGTGGGACAGCGGGGGAGACCCAGTACTTC. V and J are TRBV20-1 and TRBJ2-5; D tentatively fits TRBD1 or TRBD2 (7 bases each). V lost 3 bases and J lost 5, with 13 bases in between. The CDR3 contains 13 residues. Per the germline V gene, CDR1 is DFQATT and CDR2 is SNEGSKA (reference sequence).

The chain has TRBV2 and TRBJ2-6; D is possibly TRBD1 (6 bases). Germline V lookup: CDR1 SNHLY, CDR2 FYNNEI. The CDR3 runs to 12 residues. V was clipped by 9 bases and J by 4 bases, with 7 bases between them. In nucleotides, the CDR3 is TGTGCCAGGGGGACAGGGGCCAACGTCCTGACTTTC. Translated: CARGTGANVLTF.

The chain recombines TRBV2 with TRBJ2-5; D ambiguous. In germline, CDR1 is SNHLY, CDR2 FYNNEI. V was shortened by 6 bases and J by 4 bases, with 12 bases between the two germline ends. The CDR3 has 13 residues. The CDR3 nucleotides are TGTGCCAGCAGCCCGCGGTCCACAGAGACCCAGTACTTC. Protein: CASSPRSTETQYF.

CDR3 bases: TGTGCCAGCAGCGTCGTGACAGGGGGGAGCACTGAAGCTTTCTTT. Amino acid sequence: CASSVVTGGSTEAFF. The rearrangement joins TRBV9 to TRBJ1-1, with TRBD1 matching 9 bases. In germline, CDR1 is SGDLS, CDR2 YYNGEE. CDR3 length: 15 amino acids. V gave up 2 bases and J gave up 4 bases; unmatched junction bases: 6.

The chain joins TRBV2 to TRBJ2-1; 9 nucleotides align to TRBD1. The CDR3 runs 14 residues. Per the germline V gene, CDR1 is SNHLY and CDR2 is FYNNEI. The V segment lost 6 bases and the J segment 4 bases; nucleotides outside the gene matches: 4. In DNA form, the CDR3 reads TGTGCCAGCAGACAGGGGGCGCAGTACAATGAGCAGTTCTTC. Amino acid sequence: CASRQGAQYNEQFF.

This clone occurred a few times. The chain recombines TRBV7-2 with TRBJ2-3, with 9 bases identical to TRBD2. This CDR3 comprises 17 residues. Germline CDR1 SGHTA, CDR2 FQGNSA. Trimming at V came to 5 bases and at J to 0 bases, leaving 9 bases not matched to a gene. The CDR3 reads CASSGSGTSLSTDTQYF. The DNA of the CDR3 is TGTGCCAGCAGCGGTTCCGGGACTAGCCTTAGCACAGATACGCAGTATTTT. The whole variable domain, filled in from reference TRBV7-2 and TRBJ2-3, reads GAGVSQSPSNKVTEKGKDVELRCDPISGHTALYWYRQSLGQGLEFLIYFQGNSAPDKSGLPSDRFSAERTGGSVSTLTIQRTQQEDSAVYLCASSGSGTSLSTDTQYFGPGTRLTVL.

The chain uses TRBV3-1 (or the pseudogene TRBV3-2) and TRBJ2-1; 7 nucleotides match TRBD1. There are 17 residues in the CDR3. V gave up 0 bases and J gave up 4 bases; unmatched junction bases: 9. The germline CDR1 and CDR2 sequences are LGHDT and YNNKEL (reference sequence). The chain's CDR3 is CASSQDQGVVGYNEQFF. For the CDR3, the DNA is TGTGCCAGCAGCCAAGATCAGGGGGTCGTTGGGTACAATGAGCAGTTCTTC.

The chain links TRBV6-5 to TRBJ2-7, with a tentative D call TRBD1 (7 bases). Trimming removed 10 bases at V and 7 bases at J, with 20 bases between. Germline lookup yields CDR1 MNHEY and CDR2 SVGAGI. This CDR3 contains 13 residues. In DNA form, the CDR3 reads TGTGCCACCCAGGGGGGAGGTACGATTGAGCAGTACTTC. Translating gives CATQGGGTIEQYF.

A few counts support this clone. The chain carries TRBV28 and TRBJ1-3, with TRBD1 as a possible D gene (6 bases). Germline-derived CDR1 and CDR2 are MDHEN and SYDVKM. V was shortened by 5 bases and J by 0 bases, with 17 bases between the two germline ends. The CDR3 covers 17 residues. CDR3 bases: TGTGCCAGCAGTCCCCGGGGGGCGCGGATCTCTGGAAACACCATATATTTT. This sequence encodes CASSPRGARISGNTIYF.

The chain combines TRBV30 with TRBJ1-3, with unresolved D. This CDR3 has 17 residues. Trimming cost V 2 bases and J 0 bases, with 17 bases left between them. Germline CDR1 is GTSNPN and CDR2 is SVGIG (reference sequence). The CDR3 loop is CAWSSPLSTSSGNTIYF. DNA for the CDR3: TGTGCCTGGAGTTCCCCACTTTCGACATCCTCTGGAAACACCATATATTTT.

The chain recombines TRBV4-1 with TRBJ2-3; TRBD1 might be the D (6 bases). Germline CDR1 reads MGHRA; CDR2 reads YSYEKL. The V gene lost 3 bases and the J gene lost 1 base, with 17 bases spanning the gap. This CDR3 is built from 17 residues. The CDR3 sequence: CASSQPGTSRGTDTQYF. CDR3 bases: TGCGCCAGCAGCCAGCCGGGGACATCCCGAGGCACAGATACGCAGTATTTT.

The gene calls are TRBV15 and TRBJ1-4; no reliable D call. The CDR3 is 13 amino acids. V was trimmed by 5 bases and J by 7 bases, leaving 11 bases between them. The germline V gene encodes CDR1 LNHNV and CDR2 YYDKDF (reference sequence). CDR3 in DNA: TGTGCCACCAGCCGTCGGGTGGGTGAAAAACTGTTTTTT. This translates into CATSRRVGEKLFF.